The entry below describes one TCR beta chain. The data derive from a study of blood T cell repertoires in COVID-19. Turning to the study itself: Collection of acute and convalescent COVID-19 samples took place in the United States, Italy and Spain. PBMCs, B-cell-depleted T cells, or T cells were the source of the cDNA or gDNA that made up the material.

Germline values: CDR1 MNHNY, CDR2 SVGAGI (reference sequence). The V segment lost 6 bases and the J segment 10 bases; nucleotides outside the gene matches: 9. This CDR3 has 13 amino acids. Authors' data handling: Estimation of nucleated cell counts relied on the amplification of reference gene primers. Clones were read by immunoSEQ multiplex PCR, and TCRdb kept only the in-frame ones, dropping some. The V and J calls and the clone size are those of that table, but D and trimming were determined from the DNA. The sample lists about 210,000 clones; over 75% were seen once. The sequence derives from a woman aged 40 to 50 with acute or convalescent COVID-19. Sequences were obtained from peripheral blood. The rearrangement uses TRBV6-6 and TRBJ2-1; 7 nucleotides agree with TRBD1. CDR3 sequence (DNA): TGTGCCAGCAGACCGCAGACAGGGACCGAGCAGTTCTTC. Residues: CASRPQTGTEQFF.